This T cell receptor (beta chain) was captured in a study of blood T cell repertoires in COVID-19 (dated by TCRdb to 2020 to 2021). General notes on the study: Samples from collaborators originated in the United States, Italy and Spain and spanned both the acute and convalescent phases of COVID-19. The prospective study material was composed of cDNA or gDNA derived from T cells, B-cell-depleted T cells, or PBMCs. Deeply sampled blood TCRbeta repertoires from subjects exposed to, actively infected with, or recovered from COVID-19 were included in the dataset. The repertoires were released in a freely available public database meant as a resource for research on the immune response to SARS-CoV-2. The samples were drawn from two sources: the first 160 participants of the ongoing ImmuneRACE study, and 1,200 or so subjects contributed by 6 global collaborators. The sample metadata nearly always contained a de-identified subject ID, COVID-19 status, age in years and sex. Where available, HLA class I and class II types were obtained from metadata supplied by the sample provider rather than from assay-based typing. General study outcomes and caveats: How much clinical and demographic metadata was included differed by source and by participant, and the metadata was provided uncurated.

The cysteine opens and the phenylalanine closes a CDR3 of 12 amino acids. Of the read, only the CDR3 DNA is kept; its 36 bases are in frame from base 1. The CDR1 and CDR2 encoded by the germline V gene (reference sequence) are LNHDA and SQIVND. V gives up 5 bases and J gives up 6 bases, and the segment between their germline ends measures 8 bases. TCRbeta CDR3 regions were amplified from genomic DNA by means of the immunoSEQ Assay, a bias-controlled multiplex PCR. In the source study's methods: The number of nucleated cells in each sample was estimated by amplification of reference gene primers within the assay. To quantify the absolute abundance of each unique TCRbeta CDR3 rearrangement, sequence reads were collapsed and filtered. For each sample, productive Simpson clonality was calculated as the square root of Simpson's diversity index across productive rearrangements. The clones in this table, taken by TCRdb from immuneACCESS, are in-frame only. Not every clone is retained; where verified, under half of the shortfall comes from an unresolved V gene, and the cause of the rest is unknown. V and J calls and clone size are copied from that table; D and trimming were computed from the DNA. The sample table holds 250,000 to 400,000 clones, of which around 87% were seen once. The leading ten clones occupy about 5.4% of the sample.

Participants in the prospective study were enrolled through a virtual design, were aged about 18 to 90 years, and lived in 24 United States geographic areas. In the prospective study, cohorts were assigned on the basis of participant-reported clinical history obtained from a screening survey and a study questionnaire. Recovered participants in ImmuneRACE Cohort 3 were defined by two consecutive negative NP/OP PCR tests, clearance by a healthcare professional, or resolution of symptoms. Mobile phlebotomists in the prospective study collected whole blood, serum and a nasopharyngeal or oropharyngeal swab from every participant. Prospective study participants could optionally give additional blood draws and questionnaires over an approximately two-month period. Blood samples from the prospective study were shipped frozen or at room temperature prior to DNA extraction. As regards this clone: It has no known antigen specificity. The sample holds no much larger clone one base away, and base qualities are not on file.

This sequence uses TRBV19 and TRBJ1-5; no D gene can be assigned with confidence. This TCR was recovered from a woman aged 25-40 years who had recovered from COVID-19. What was sequenced was PBMCs or T cells enriched from blood (not recorded which). The sequence in DNA is TGTGCCAGTAGTCTATCGGGTCAGCCCCAGCATTTT. This yields the protein CASSLSGQPQHF.